The 11 T cell receptor beta chains below were found in one sample sequenced in a study of molecular identifiers for immune sequencing clone quantification (dated by TCRdb to the late 2010s). The library was made by PCR. Sequenced on a NextSeq 500. In-frame beta chains were kept once TCRdb had trimmed the public reads at Q25 with fastp and called clones with MiXCR. Rows merge per CDR3 protein into single entries with the most common DNA and genes. The sample table records about 320,000 distinct CDR3 sequences; roughly 23% of these occur just once. The ten largest clones take up around 0.76% of the sample. Material: naive CD8+ T cells from blood, with Jurkat cell RNA spiked in. The cell subset or site label, as the study defines it: FACS-sorted CD8+CD4-CCR7+CD45RA+ naive T cells. Source of these receptors: a human donor in good health. Some libraries in this study had Jurkat cell RNA spiked in.

There are a few counts of this clonotype. V is TRBV4-1 and J is TRBJ2-4; 8 positions agree with TRBD2. Germline V lookup: CDR1 MGHRA, CDR2 YSYEKL. V lost 1 base, J lost 4 bases, and 3 bases stayed unmatched. CDR3 length: 15 residues. The CDR3 DNA follows: TGCGCCAGCAGCCAAGCGCGGGGGGTAAAAAACATTCAGTACTTC. Translation gives CASSQARGVKNIQYF.

This clonotype appeared once. The CDR3 ends on some other residue instead of the conserved phenylalanine or tryptophan, so this is likely a read error. The J gene is TRBJ2-1, the V gene TRBV11-2; 7 nucleotides agree with TRBD1. This CDR3 is 15 amino acids long. Trimming took 5 bases from V and 2 from J; bases not matched to a gene: 6. Germline CDR1 is SGHAT and CDR2 is FQNNGV. The DNA of the CDR3 is TGTGCCAGCAGCGGCAGACAGGGCCCCTACAATGAGCAGTTCCTC. This codes for CASSGRQGPYNEQFL.

This clonotype has only a few counts. The J gene is TRBJ2-3, the V gene TRBV9; D gene ambiguous. There are 17 residues in the CDR3. Trimming removed 0 bases at V and 0 bases at J, with 14 bases between. From germline, CDR1 is SGDLS and CDR2 YYNGEE. CDR3: CASSVESGYASTDTQYF. In DNA form, the CDR3 reads TGTGCCAGCAGCGTAGAATCAGGCTATGCTAGCACAGATACGCAGTATTTT. The complete variable domain, with remaining parts taken from reference TRBV9 and TRBJ2-3, reads DSGVTQTPKHLITATGQRVTLRCSPRSGDLSVYWYQQSLDQGLQFLIQYYNGEERAKGNILERFSAQQFPDLHSELNLSSLELGDSALYFCASSVESGYASTDTQYFGPGTRLTVL.

The chain links TRBV30 to TRBJ2-1; the D gene could be TRBD1 or TRBD2 (5 bases each). V shed 3 bases and J shed 12 bases, with 12 bases lying between them. CDR3 length: 11 amino acids. Germline CDR1 and CDR2: GTSNPN and SVGIG (reference sequence). The CDR3 reads CAWRLGRGQFF. In DNA form, the CDR3 reads TGTGCCTGGAGACTGGGACGGGGGCAGTTCTTC. Supplemented by reference TRBV30 and TRBJ2-1, the full variable domain reads SQTIHQWPATLVQPVGSPLSLECTVEGTSNPNLYWYRQAAGRGLQLLFYSVGIGQISSEVPQNLSASRPQDRQFILSSKKLLLSDSGFYLCAWRLGRGQFFGPGTRLTVL.

This clonotype has a handful of counts. The chain has TRBV4-3 and TRBJ1-2; D remains unclear. The CDR3 is 16 residues long. Trimming left V 1 base short and J 3 bases short, with 15 bases between. Per germline, CDR1 LGHNA and CDR2 YSLEER. In nucleotides, the CDR3 is TGCGCCAGCAGCCAAGGGTTCTCGTCCCCATACTATGGCTACACCTTC. The encoded protein is CASSQGFSSPYYGYTF.

This clonotype has a count of ten or more. The chain carries TRBV5-4 and TRBJ2-2, with TRBD1 matching 8 bases. The CDR3 contains 17 residues. V shed 2 bases, J shed 7 bases, and the junction held 13 bases outside the gene matches. The V gene's germline CDR1 is SGHNT and CDR2 YYREEE (reference sequence). The CDR3 bases are TGTGCCAGCAGCTTATTCGGACAGGGACGGGTCGGCGGGGAGCTGTTTTTT. This gives the protein CASSLFGQGRVGGELFF.

This chain joins TRBV12-3 or TRBV12-4 and TRBJ1-5; D call uncertain. This CDR3 is built from 14 residues. Trimming shortened V by 1 base and J by 4 bases, and 8 bases separated the two germline ends. The CDR3 nucleotides are TGTGCCAGCAGTTTAGGGGTACGGAATCAGCCCCAGCATTTT. Its protein is CASSLGVRNQPQHF.

Many counts were recorded for this clonotype. J is TRBJ2-3 and V is TRBV29-1; tentative D call: TRBD1 (6 bases). The CDR3 is 13 amino acids. The ends were cut back, 5 bases at V and 1 base at J, with 10 bases in the middle. The germline gives CDR1 SQVTM, CDR2 ANQGSEA. Here the CDR3 DNA reads TGCAGCGTTATACCAGGGGGCACAGATACGCAGTATTTT. Protein sequence: CSVIPGGTDTQYF.

V usage is TRBV28 and J usage is TRBJ2-7, with 10 bases matching TRBD2. The CDR3 has 16 residues. Germline CDR1 is MDHEN and CDR2 is SYDVKM. The V gene end was trimmed by 7 bases and the J gene end by 2 bases; junction bases not matched to a gene: 11. The CDR3 spells CASTRPGTSVAYEQYF. In DNA form, the CDR3 reads TGTGCCAGCACCCGACCCGGGACTAGCGTTGCCTACGAGCAGTACTTC.

This clonotype was counted many times. The rearrangement uses TRBV6-5 and TRBJ2-7; TRBD1 matches at 8 bases. In germline, CDR1 is MNHEY, CDR2 SVGAGI. V gave up 5 bases and J gave up 5 bases; unmatched junction bases: 5. CDR3 size: 13 residues. DNA for the CDR3: TGTGCCAGCAGTCCTTACAGGGGGAACGAGCAGTACTTC. This translates into CASSPYRGNEQYF.

This clonotype has more than one count but fewer than ten. The chain recombines TRBV30 with TRBJ2-7; D not resolved. The V and J ends lost 0 bases and 0 bases respectively, with 6 bases between them. This CDR3 comprises 13 residues. The V gene's germline CDR1 is GTSNPN and CDR2 SVGIG (reference sequence). CDR3 nucleotide sequence: TGTGCCTGGAGTGTCCAAAGCTCCTACGAGCAGTACTTC. Translated: CAWSVQSSYEQYF.